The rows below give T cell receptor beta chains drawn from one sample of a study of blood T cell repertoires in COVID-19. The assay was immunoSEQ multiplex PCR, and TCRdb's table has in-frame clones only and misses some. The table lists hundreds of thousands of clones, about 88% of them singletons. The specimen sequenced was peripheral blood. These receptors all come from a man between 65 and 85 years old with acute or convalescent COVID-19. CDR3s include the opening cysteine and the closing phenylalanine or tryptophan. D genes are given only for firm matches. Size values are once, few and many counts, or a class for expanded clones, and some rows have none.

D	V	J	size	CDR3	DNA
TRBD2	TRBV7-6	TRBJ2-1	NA	CASSLMGPGTSGYNEQFF	TGTGCCAGCAGCTTAATGGGGCCCGGGACTAGCGGATACAATGAGCAGTTCTTC
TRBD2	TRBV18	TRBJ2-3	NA	CASSPWTSGNTDTQYF	TGTGCCAGCTCACCATGGACTAGCGGGAACACAGATACGCAGTATTTT
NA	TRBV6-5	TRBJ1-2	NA	CASSYVANRGYGYTF	TGTGCCAGCAGTTACGTGGCTAACCGGGGCTATGGCTACACCTTC
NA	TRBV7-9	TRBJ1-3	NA	CASSLGRGNTIYF	TGTGCCAGCAGCTTGGGCCGAGGAAACACCATATATTTT
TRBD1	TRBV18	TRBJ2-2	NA	CASSRDRGETGELFF	TGTGCCAGCTCACGGGACAGGGGAGAGACCGGGGAGCTGTTTTTT
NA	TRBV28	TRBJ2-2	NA	CASSSVNTGELFF	TGTGCCAGCAGTTCCGTGAACACCGGGGAGCTGTTTTTT
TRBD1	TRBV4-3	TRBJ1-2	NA	CASSQETGQGGYGYTF	TGCGCCAGCAGCCAAGAAACCGGACAGGGAGGCTATGGCTACACCTTC
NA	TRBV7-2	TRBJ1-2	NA	CASSLRGENGYTF	TGTGCCAGCAGCTTAAGGGGTGAGAATGGCTACACCTTC
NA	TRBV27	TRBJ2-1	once	CASRRNGAGYYNEQFF	TGTGCCAGCAGAAGGAACGGGGCGGGGTACTACAATGAGCAGTTCTTC
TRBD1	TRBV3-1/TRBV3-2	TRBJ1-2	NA	CASTQGATGYTF	TGTGCCAGCACCCAGGGGGCGACTGGCTACACCTTC
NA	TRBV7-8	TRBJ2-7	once	CASSFVEGAYEQYF	TGTGCCAGCAGCTTCGTTGAAGGGGCCTACGAGCAGTACTTC
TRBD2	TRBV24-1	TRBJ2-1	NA	CAASAPAGGLNEQFF	TGTGCCGCCAGTGCCCCAGCGGGGGGGCTGAATGAGCAGTTCTTC
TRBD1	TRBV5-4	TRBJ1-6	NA	CASSLGTGGSPLHF	TGTGCCAGCAGCTTGGGGACAGGGGGCTCACCCCTCCACTTT
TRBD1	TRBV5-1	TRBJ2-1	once	CASSQGYNEQFF	TGCGCCAGCTCACAGGGGTACAATGAGCAGTTCTTC
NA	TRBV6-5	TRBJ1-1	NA	CASRYGPGREAFF	TGTGCCAGCAGGTACGGGCCAGGCCGTGAAGCTTTCTTT
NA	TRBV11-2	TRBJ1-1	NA	CASSLGVRVGTEAFF	TGTGCCAGCAGCTTAGGGGTCAGGGTTGGCACTGAAGCTTTCTTT
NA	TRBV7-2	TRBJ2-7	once	CASSLGSGGSYEQYF	TGTGCCAGCAGCTTAGGATCAGGGGGGAGCTACGAGCAGTACTTC
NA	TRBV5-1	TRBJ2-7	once	CASSLAGQTEQYF	TGCGCCAGCAGCTTGGCGGGACAAACCGAGCAGTACTTC
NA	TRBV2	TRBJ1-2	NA	CASSEAAGYTF	TGTGCCAGCAGTGAGGCGGCTGGCTACACCTTC
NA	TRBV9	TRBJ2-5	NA	CASSVAGAEETQYF	TGTGCCAGCAGCGTAGCAGGGGCGGAAGAGACCCAGTACTTC
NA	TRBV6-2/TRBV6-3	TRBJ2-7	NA	CASSFWRSNSYEQYF	TGTGCCAGCAGTTTTTGGCGGTCCAATTCCTACGAGCAGTACTTC
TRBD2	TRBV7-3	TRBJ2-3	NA	CASSPLRGGTDTQYF	TGTGCCAGCAGCCCCCTGCGGGGGGGCACAGATACGCAGTATTTT
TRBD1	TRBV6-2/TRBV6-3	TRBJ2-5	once	CASSYSGTAETQYF	TGTGCCAGCAGTTACTCCGGGACAGCAGAGACCCAGTACTTC
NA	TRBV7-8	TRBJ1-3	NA	CASSLGDISGNTIYF	TGTGCCAGCAGCTTAGGAGATATCTCTGGAAACACCATATATTTT
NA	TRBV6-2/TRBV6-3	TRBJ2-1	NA	CASSFLDGSLFF	TGTGCCAGCAGTTTTCTAGACGGGAGTTTATTCTTC
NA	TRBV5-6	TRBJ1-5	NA	CASSLAISENSNQPQHF	TGTGCCAGCAGCTTGGCCATATCGGAGAATAGCAATCAGCCCCAGCATTTT
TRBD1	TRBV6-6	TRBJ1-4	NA	CASSRTGLGEKLFF	TGTGCCAGCAGTCGGACAGGGTTGGGAGAAAAACTGTTTTTT
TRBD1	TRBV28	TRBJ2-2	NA	CATGTASNTGELFF	TGTGCCACCGGGACAGCCTCGAACACCGGGGAGCTGTTTTTT
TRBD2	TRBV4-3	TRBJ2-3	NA	CASSARTSVGTDTQYF	TGCGCCAGCAGCGCGAGAACTAGCGTGGGCACAGATACGCAGTATTTT
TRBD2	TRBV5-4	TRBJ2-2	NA	CASSSRGGSHTGELFF	TGTGCCAGCAGCTCCCGGGGGGGGAGTCACACCGGGGAGCTGTTTTTT
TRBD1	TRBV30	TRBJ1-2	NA	CAGQFGNYGYTF	TGTGCGGGACAGTTCGGAAATTATGGCTACACCTTC
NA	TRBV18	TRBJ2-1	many	CASSTTSGEQFF	TGTGCCAGCTCAACCACTTCTGGTGAGCAGTTCTTC
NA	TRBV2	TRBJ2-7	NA	CASSIGQLYEQYF	TGTGCCAGCAGTATCGGACAGCTTTACGAGCAGTACTTC
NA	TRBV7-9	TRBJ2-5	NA	CASSLYGQLQETQYF	TGTGCCAGCAGCTTATATGGACAGCTACAAGAGACCCAGTACTTC
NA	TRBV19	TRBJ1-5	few	CASSQTGRNQPQHF	TGTGCCAGTAGCCAGACAGGCCGCAATCAGCCCCAGCATTTT
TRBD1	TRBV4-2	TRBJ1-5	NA	CASSQDDWRQGNQPQHF	TGTGCCAGCAGCCAAGATGATTGGAGACAGGGAAATCAGCCCCAGCATTTT
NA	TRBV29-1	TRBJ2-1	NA	CSVGSPYNEQFF	TGCAGCGTGGGTAGCCCCTACAATGAGCAGTTCTTC
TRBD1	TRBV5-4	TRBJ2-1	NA	CASSLGATGGSQQFF	TGTGCCAGCAGCTTGGGGGCGACAGGGGGCTCGCAGCAGTTCTTC
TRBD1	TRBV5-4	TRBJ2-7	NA	CASSSGQGGSYEQYF	TGTGCCAGCAGCTCGGGACAGGGAGGTTCCTACGAGCAGTACTTC
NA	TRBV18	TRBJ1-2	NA	CASSKQRTTDYTF	TGTGCCAGCTCCAAACAAAGGACAACAGACTACACCTTC
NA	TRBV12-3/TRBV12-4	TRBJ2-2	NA	CASSLDLAGELFF	TGTGCCAGCAGTTTAGATCTAGCCGGGGAGCTGTTTTTT
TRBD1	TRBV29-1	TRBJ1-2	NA	CSVDGDRENYGYTF	TGCAGCGTTGACGGGGACAGGGAGAACTATGGCTACACCTTC
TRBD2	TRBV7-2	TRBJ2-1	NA	CASSLGRGGVYEQFF	TGTGCCAGCAGCTTAGGGCGGGGGGGCGTATATGAGCAGTTCTTC
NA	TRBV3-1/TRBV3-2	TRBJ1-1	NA	CASSQGLVFTEAFF	TGTGCCAGCAGCCAGGGGCTTGTTTTCACTGAAGCTTTCTTT
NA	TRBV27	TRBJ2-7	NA	CASSLAPDSHEQYF	TGTGCCAGCAGTTTAGCTCCTGACAGCCACGAGCAGTACTTC
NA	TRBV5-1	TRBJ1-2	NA	CASSLGQSYGYTF	TGCGCCAGCAGCTTGGGACAGAGCTATGGCTACACCTTC
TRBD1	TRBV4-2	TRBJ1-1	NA	CASSPTGAGTEAFF	TGTGCCAGCAGCCCGACAGGGGCGGGCACTGAAGCTTTCTTT
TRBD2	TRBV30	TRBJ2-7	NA	CAWSVGLAGVREQYF	TGTGCCTGGAGTGTAGGCTTAGCGGGAGTGCGGGAGCAGTACTTC
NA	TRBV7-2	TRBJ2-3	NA	CASRGFQGTDTQYF	TGTGCCAGCAGGGGTTTCCAGGGTACAGATACGCAGTATTTT
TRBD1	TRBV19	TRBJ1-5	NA	CASGLQGNQPQHF	TGTGCCAGTGGGTTACAGGGGAATCAGCCCCAGCATTTT
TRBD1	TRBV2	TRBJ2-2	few	CASSGDRDTGELFF	TGTGCCAGCAGTGGGGACAGGGATACCGGGGAGCTGTTTTTT
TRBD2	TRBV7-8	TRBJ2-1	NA	CASSSLGGGTYNEQFF	TGTGCCAGCAGCTCCCTCGGCGGGGGAACCTACAATGAGCAGTTCTTC
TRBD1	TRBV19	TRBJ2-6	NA	CASSIGPGQGTSGANVLTF	TGTGCCAGTAGTATAGGCCCCGGACAGGGTACTTCTGGGGCCAACGTCCTGACTTTC
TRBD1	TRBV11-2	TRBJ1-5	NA	CASSRLEGQSNQPQHF	TGTGCCAGCAGCCGCCTCGAGGGACAGAGCAATCAGCCCCAGCATTTT
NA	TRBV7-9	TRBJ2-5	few	CASSPAISTIGETQYF	TGTGCCAGCAGCCCAGCGATATCGACTATTGGCGAGACCCAGTACTTC